One sample yielded the 30 T cell receptor beta chains listed below, sequenced in a study of T cell changes during pregnancy in multiple sclerosis. Repertoires were generated with immunoSEQ multiplex PCR, while TCRdb's copy carries only in-frame clones and drops some. The sample lists approximately 32,000 clones, 89% occurring once. The sample consisted of CD8+ T cells from peripheral blood mononuclear cells, taken in the second trimester of pregnancy. These receptors were collected from a female donor with multiple sclerosis, enrolled in a pregnancy study.

The chain uses TRBV5-1 and TRBJ1-1; 9 bases align to TRBD1. Trimming cost V 4 bases and J 5 bases; bases outside gene matches: 6. This CDR3 contains 14 residues. Germline assignment: CDR1 SGHRS and CDR2 YFSETQ. The CDR3, as DNA: TGCGCCAGCAGCCCTCTGGGACAGGGTACTGAAGCTTTCTTT. This gives the protein CASSPLGQGTEAFF.

This clone has a single count. The same CDR3 is also encoded by other DNA sequences in this sample. The chain carries TRBV6-1 and TRBJ2-1; 13 bases line up with TRBD2. Germline CDR1 and CDR2: MNHNS and SASEGT. The junction had 6 bases not matched to a gene; V was cut back by 1 base and J by 6 bases. CDR3 length equals 17 residues. The CDR3 protein is CASSEDTSGGVINEQFF. CDR3 sequence (DNA): TGTGCCAGCAGTGAAGATACTAGCGGGGGGGTAATCAATGAGCAGTTCTTC.

The genes are TRBV9 and TRBJ1-1; 7 bases map to TRBD1. The CDR3 sequence is 15 residues long. V shed 3 bases and J 5 bases; nucleotides not matched to a gene: 10. Germline values: CDR1 SGDLS, CDR2 YYNGEE. The CDR3 is CASSGRDSGWTEAFF. Here the CDR3 DNA reads TGTGCCAGCAGCGGGAGGGACAGTGGTTGGACTGAAGCTTTCTTT. The entire variable domain, with the rest obtained from reference TRBV9 and TRBJ1-1, is as follows: DSGVTQTPKHLITATGQRVTLRCSPRSGDLSVYWYQQSLDQGLQFLIQYYNGEERAKGNILERFSAQQFPDLHSELNLSSLELGDSALYFCASSGRDSGWTEAFFGQGTRLTVV.

The rearrangement links TRBV28 to TRBJ2-5, with D unresolved. The CDR3 spans 14 residues. The germline gives CDR1 MDHEN, CDR2 SYDVKM. Trimming shortened V by 6 bases and J by 1 base, and 12 bases separated the two germline ends. CDR3 loop: CASRAPGTQETQYF. The CDR3 coding sequence is TGTGCCAGCAGAGCCCCCGGTACCCAAGAGACCCAGTACTTC. Based on the CDR3 plus reference TRBV28 and TRBJ2-5, the full variable domain is DVKVTQSSRYLVKRTGEKVFLECVQDMDHENMFWYRQDPGLGLRLIYFSYDVKMKEKGDIPEGYSVSREKKERFSLILESASTNQTSMYLCASRAPGTQETQYFGPGTRLLVL.

The gene calls are TRBV7-9 and TRBJ1-1, with 10 bases matching TRBD1. CDR1 and CDR2 from the germline V gene are SEHNR and FQNEAQ (reference sequence). This CDR3 spans 13 amino acids. J lost 4 bases, V lost 5 bases, and 1 base had no gene match. The CDR3, as DNA: TGTGCCAGCAGCAGGACAGGGGGCACTGAAGCTTTCTTT. Amino acid sequence: CASSRTGGTEAFF.

The chain combines TRBV4-1 with TRBJ2-7; possible D gene TRBD1, 5 bases. The germline V gene has CDR1 MGHRA and CDR2 YSYEKL. The CDR3 has 16 amino acids. V was pared by 2 bases and J by 3 bases, with 17 bases between. The CDR3 reads CASSQHTGKVGYEQYF. Here the CDR3 DNA reads TGCGCCAGCAGCCAACATACAGGCAAAGTGGGCTACGAGCAGTACTTC.

The chain carries TRBV7-2 and TRBJ2-1; no definite D call. Trimming cost V 5 bases and J 2 bases, with 13 bases left between them. CDR1 SGHTA and CDR2 FQGNSA come from the germline V gene. The CDR3 consists of 15 residues. The CDR3 DNA is TGTGCCAGCAGCCGTCGACACACTGCCTACAATGAGCAGTTCTTC. Amino acids: CASSRRHTAYNEQFF.

Notes on this clone: Other DNA sequences from this sample encode an identical CDR3 as well. The CDR3 loop reads CASSASGRGADTQYF. DNA of the CDR3: TGTGCCAGCAGCGCCAGCGGGAGAGGGGCAGATACGCAGTATTTT. V usage is TRBV9 and J usage is TRBJ2-3; 8 bases are a match to TRBD2. With V trimmed by 3 bases and J by 4 bases, 7 bases remained unmatched. There are 15 residues in the CDR3. Germline-derived CDR1 and CDR2 are SGDLS and YYNGEE.

V usage is TRBV9 and J usage is TRBJ2-1, with a possible D match to TRBD2 (6 bases). This CDR3 has 12 residues. Trimming cost V 3 bases and J 7 bases, with 8 bases left between them. Germline CDR1 and CDR2: SGDLS and YYNGEE. The CDR3 sequence: CASSGSGNEQFF. The DNA of the CDR3 is TGTGCCAGCAGCGGAAGCGGGAATGAGCAGTTCTTC. Full variable domain (missing parts from reference TRBV9 and TRBJ2-1): DSGVTQTPKHLITATGQRVTLRCSPRSGDLSVYWYQQSLDQGLQFLIQYYNGEERAKGNILERFSAQQFPDLHSELNLSSLELGDSALYFCASSGSGNEQFFGPGTRLTVL.

In DNA, the CDR3 is TGTGCTAGTGGTTTGGGGACAGGGGACTTTGAGACCCAGTACTTC. Its translation: CASGLGTGDFETQYF. The V gene is TRBV12-5, the J gene TRBJ2-5; 9 bases map to TRBD1. The junction had 5 bases not matched to a gene; V was cut back by 1 base and J by 5 bases. The CDR3 is 15 amino acids. Per the germline V gene, CDR1 is LGHNT and CDR2 is FRNRAP.

CDR3 DNA: TGTGCCAGCAGTGAGGATCGACTAGCGGTTTACAATGAGCAGTTCTTC. It translates to CASSEDRLAVYNEQFF. The chain recombines TRBV6-1 with TRBJ2-1, with 9 nucleotides matching TRBD2. The junction had 7 bases not matched to a gene; V was cut back by 3 bases and J by 4 bases. Germline lookup yields CDR1 MNHNS and CDR2 SASEGT. The CDR3 covers 16 residues.

This chain links TRBV10-2 with TRBJ1-1; D call uncertain. This CDR3 comprises 13 residues. V was cut by 2 bases and J by 5 bases, with 9 bases left in between. Germline lookup yields CDR1 WSHSY and CDR2 SAAADI. The DNA of the CDR3 is TGCGCCAGCAGTGAGACGAGGAATACTGAAGCTTTCTTT. Its protein is CASSETRNTEAFF.

The genes are TRBV5-6 and TRBJ2-5, with D tentatively TRBD1 (5 bases). Germline CDR1 SGHDT, CDR2 YYEEEE. Trimming pared 0 bases from V and 5 bases from J, leaving 14 bases between. The CDR3 consists of 15 residues. The CDR3 DNA sequence: TGTGCCAGCAGCTTGGAGCAGGGTATGGGGGAGACCCAGTACTTC. Translated: CASSLEQGMGETQYF.

The chain couples TRBV27 to TRBJ2-1; D might be TRBD2 (5 bases). The CDR3 sequence is 14 residues long. In germline, CDR1 is MNHEY, CDR2 SMNVEV (reference sequence). V lost 4 bases, J lost 0 bases, and 7 bases lay in between. In DNA form, the CDR3 reads TGTGCCAGCAGTTACGGGGTCTCCTACAATGAGCAGTTCTTC. It codes for CASSYGVSYNEQFF.

V gene TRBV6-5 combines with J gene TRBJ2-6; D is undetermined. The CDR3 contains 15 residues. Trimming left V 2 bases short and J 0 bases short, with 5 bases between. Germline loops: CDR1 MNHEY, CDR2 SVGAGI. CDR3 protein: CASSYGSSGANVLTF. CDR3 nucleotide sequence: TGTGCCAGCAGTTACGGCAGCTCTGGGGCCAACGTCCTGACTTTC.

The table lists this clone with a few counts. CDR3 DNA: TGTGCCAGCAGTTTCTGGAACACTGAAGCTTTCTTT. Translation gives CASSFWNTEAFF. The rearrangement uses TRBV28 and TRBJ1-1; unclear D gene. The CDR3 is made up of 12 amino acids. Germline V gene sequence: CDR1 MDHEN, CDR2 SYDVKM. Deletions cut 3 bases from V and 1 base from J, with 3 bases between.

This clone was picked up one time. This chain uses TRBV29-1 with TRBJ1-1; 12 bases line up with TRBD1. The CDR3 spans 17 residues. After removal of 3 bases from V and 5 bases from J, the junction contained 13 bases not matched to a gene. CDR1 is SQVTM, CDR2 ANQGSEA, per germline. The CDR3 DNA follows: TGCAGCGTTGATTTACTTGTGCGGGACAGGGGGCGGACTGAAGCTTTCTTT. It yields the protein CSVDLLVRDRGRTEAFF.

The chain combines TRBV11-2 with TRBJ2-4; D remains ambiguous. The V end was cut by 3 bases, the J end by 8 bases, with 11 bases between. The CDR3 is 13 amino acids. Germline V gene data show CDR1 as SGHAT and CDR2 as FQNNGV. The CDR3 loop reads CASSFYSFHIQYF. The CDR3 region has the DNA TGTGCCAGCAGCTTCTACAGTTTTCACATTCAGTACTTC.

The chain couples TRBV9 to TRBJ2-3; 8 bases align to TRBD1. Germline V CDR1 and CDR2: SGDLS, YYNGEE. The CDR3 has 17 residues. J was trimmed by 4 bases and V by 3 bases; bases with no gene match: 13. DNA for the CDR3: TGTGCCAGCAGCGCCCGAAGGACAGGGACCTACGCAGATACGCAGTATTTT. Protein product: CASSARRTGTYADTQYF.

This chain joins TRBV7-9 and TRBJ2-2; 10 nucleotides agree with TRBD2. Germline V lookup: CDR1 SEHNR, CDR2 FQNEAQ (reference sequence). V lost 1 base to trimming and J lost 5 bases; unmatched junction nucleotides: 4. This CDR3 has 16 residues. The chain's CDR3 is CASSLDRTSGTGELFF. The CDR3 nucleotides are TGTGCCAGCAGCTTAGATAGGACTAGCGGAACCGGGGAGCTGTTTTTT.

The chain employs TRBV7-8 and TRBJ2-5; tentatively, D is TRBD1 (6 bases). The CDR3 runs to 11 residues. Germline V lookup: CDR1 SGHVS, CDR2 FQNEAQ. The V end lost 6 bases, the J end lost 9 bases, and 11 bases lay between the germline ends. CDR3 amino acids: CASSRGGAQYF. In DNA, the CDR3 is TGTGCCAGCAGTCGAGGGGGAGCCCAGTACTTC.

The rearrangement links TRBV6-5 to TRBJ2-7, with TRBD2 matching 8 bases. The CDR3 covers 14 residues. V trimming: 0 bases; J trimming: 6 bases; junction bases outside the gene matches: 4. The germline gives CDR1 MNHEY, CDR2 SVGAGI. The CDR3 bases are TGTGCCAGCAGTTACTCCGGGACTAGTCGCGAGCAGTACTTC. It encodes CASSYSGTSREQYF.

The J gene is TRBJ2-1, the V gene TRBV5-6, with 10 bases that match TRBD2. The V gene end was trimmed by 4 bases and the J gene end by 3 bases; junction bases not matched to a gene: 4. This CDR3 contains 15 residues. The germline V gene encodes CDR1 SGHDT and CDR2 YYEEEE. The CDR3 is CASSPTSGDYNEQFF. The CDR3 bases are TGTGCCAGCAGCCCTACTAGCGGGGACTACAATGAGCAGTTCTTC.

V gene TRBV28 combines with J gene TRBJ2-3; D is undetermined. From germline, CDR1 is MDHEN and CDR2 SYDVKM. The CDR3 covers 14 residues. Trimming removed 5 bases at V and 10 bases at J, with 19 bases between. The CDR3 reads CASSATMTGGSQYF. CDR3 bases: TGTGCCAGCAGTGCAACCATGACCGGCGGATCGCAGTATTTT.

The chain carries TRBV9 and TRBJ2-1, with no clear D. Trimming left V 4 bases short and J 9 bases short, with 11 bases between. The length of the CDR3 is 12 residues. Germline loops: CDR1 SGDLS, CDR2 YYNGEE. Here the CDR3 reads CASSPTRGEQFF. The CDR3 coding sequence is TGTGCCAGCAGCCCCACCCGAGGTGAGCAGTTCTTC. Full variable domain (rest looked up from reference TRBV9 and TRBJ2-1): DSGVTQTPKHLITATGQRVTLRCSPRSGDLSVYWYQQSLDQGLQFLIQYYNGEERAKGNILERFSAQQFPDLHSELNLSSLELGDSALYFCASSPTRGEQFFGPGTRLTVL.

The CDR3 DNA follows: TGTGCCAGCAGCTTAGAAGGCGGCGGGAGACGTGAAGAGCAGTACTTC. Translated, it gives CASSLEGGGRREEQYF. V usage is TRBV28 and J usage is TRBJ2-7, with 7 bases fitting TRBD2. CDR3 size: 16 residues. With V trimmed by 6 bases and J by 7 bases, 18 bases remained unmatched. Germline values: CDR1 MDHEN, CDR2 SYDVKM.

To note about this clone: At one end, the junction sequence differs from germline, possibly due to a read error. The J gene is TRBJ1-6, the V gene TRBV4-1, with unresolved D. CDR3 length: 16 amino acids. Germline V gene sequence: CDR1 MGHRA, CDR2 YSYEKL. The CDR3 nucleotides are TGCACCAGCAGTCCTGACACGAGCTCCTATAATTCACCCCTCCACTTT. Amino acid sequence: CTSSPDTSSYNSPLHF.

This clone was recorded once. The rearrangement uses TRBV15 and TRBJ2-2; 9 positions agree with TRBD2. Germline V lookup: CDR1 LNHNV, CDR2 YYDKDF (reference sequence). The CDR3 is 15 amino acids. V was clipped by 1 base and J by 8 bases; unmatched bases: 5. CDR3 bases: TGTGCCACCAGCAGAGTGGCGGGGGGGCCAGGGGAGCTGTTTTTT. Translating gives CATSRVAGGPGELFF.

This clone was counted a single time. The genes are TRBV2 and TRBJ2-5, with a weak D call TRBD1 (6 bases). The CDR3 runs to 14 residues. Germline CDR1 and CDR2: SNHLY and FYNNEI. V was cut by 3 bases and J by 2 bases, with 10 bases left in between. The CDR3 here is CASSDPDRQETQYF. The CDR3 DNA reads as TGTGCCAGCAGTGACCCGGACAGACAAGAGACCCAGTACTTC.

The chain joins TRBV10-1 to TRBJ1-5; 7 bases map to TRBD1. Trimming at V came to 5 bases and at J to 3 bases, leaving 7 bases not matched to a gene. The germline CDR1 and CDR2 sequences are WNHNN and SYGVQD (reference sequence). This CDR3 is built from 15 residues. Here the CDR3 reads CASSNRGANNQPQHF. Written as DNA, the CDR3 is TGCGCCAGCAGTAACAGGGGCGCAAACAATCAGCCCCAGCATTTT.